This T cell receptor beta chain was captured in a study of cytomegalovirus exposure and HLA in healthy donors. General study findings and limits: Some public TCRs appeared in many individuals, while most sequences were rare.

The PCR employed 60 Vbeta primers together with 13 Jbeta primers. Sequenced by immunoSEQ multiplex PCR; TCRdb stores in-frame clones only, minus some. The repertoire shows 40,000 to 45,000 clones; the top ten hold less than 2%. Trimming cost V 5 bases and J 7 bases, with 15 bases left between them. This CDR3 is built from 14 residues. CDR1 is MDHEN and CDR2 is SYDVKM in the germline V gene. Concerning this clone: Its antigen is currently unknown.

The chain recombines TRBV28 with TRBJ1-5; tentative D call: TRBD1 (6 bases). The sequence derives from a woman aged 25 to 39 in good health and CMV-seronegative. The sample comprised PBMCs. The CDR3 sequence: CASSPGARVQPQHF. The CDR3 coding sequence is TGTGCCAGCAGTCCAGGGGCGAGGGTCCAGCCCCAGCATTTT.